The 26 T cell receptor beta chains reported below all come from one sample, sequenced in a study of CD8 T cells in Susac syndrome. After extraction with the RNeasy kit, about 0.45 to 1 ug of the RNA was reverse transcribed using random hexamers. TCRdb redid the calling of the immunoSEQ multiplex PCR reads with MiXCR, one entry per CDR3 protein. The sample yields 150,000 to 200,000 distinct CDR3 sequences, approximately 93% seen once. Input material: CD4+ T cells from PBMCs. These TCRs come from a human donor with multiple sclerosis.

The gene calls are TRBV6-2 or TRBV6-3 and TRBJ2-4; a weak D match, TRBD1 (5 bases). V was trimmed by 2 bases and J by 1 base, leaving 18 bases between them. CDR1 and CDR2 from the germline V gene are MNHEY and SVGEGT. CDR3 length equals 18 residues. CDR3 sequence: CASSYQRGSSGAKNIQYF. The CDR3 coding sequence is TGTGCCAGCAGTTACCAGCGCGGTTCTTCAGGGGCCAAAAACATTCAGTACTTC.

This clonotype was found once. The chain recombines TRBV20-1 with TRBJ2-1; 10 nucleotides match TRBD1. Germline CDR1 is DFQATT and CDR2 is SNEGSKA (reference sequence). This CDR3 comprises 13 residues. The trim removed 6 bases at V and 4 bases at J, leaving 3 bases unmatched. CDR3 sequence reads: CSARQGAYNEQFF. The CDR3 bases are TGCAGTGCAAGACAGGGGGCATACAATGAGCAGTTCTTC.

The chain combines TRBV7-6 with TRBJ2-1; tentative D call: TRBD2 (5 bases). V was trimmed by 6 bases and J by 7 bases, leaving 10 bases between them. This CDR3 region has 12 residues. Germline CDR1 is SGHVS and CDR2 is FNYEAQ. This chain's CDR3 is CASSSTGNEQFF. The CDR3, as DNA: TGTGCCAGCAGTAGTACGGGGAATGAGCAGTTCTTC. The full variable domain, with the rest looked up from reference TRBV7-6 and TRBJ2-1, is GAGVSQSPRYKVTKRGQDVALRCDPISGHVSLYWYRQALGQGPEFLTYFNYEAQQDKSGLPNDRFSAERPEGSISTLTIQRTEQRDSAMYRCASSSTGNEQFFGPGTRLTVL.

J is TRBJ2-5 and V is TRBV7-8, with D possibly matching TRBD2 (6 bases). The germline V gene has CDR1 SGHVS and CDR2 FQNEAQ. V was shortened by 2 bases and J by 3 bases, with 7 bases between the two germline ends. The CDR3 is 13 residues long. CDR3: CASSLRREETQYF. The CDR3, as DNA: TGTGCCAGCAGCTTAAGGAGGGAAGAGACCCAGTACTTC. Using reference TRBV7-8 and TRBJ2-5 for the parts outside the CDR3, the full variable domain is GAGVSQSPRYKVAKRGQDVALRCDPISGHVSLFWYQQALGQGPEFLTYFQNEAQLDKSGLPSDRFFAERPEGSVSTLKIQRTQQEDSAVYLCASSLRREETQYFGPGTRLLVL.

The gene calls are TRBV20-1 and TRBJ2-1; 10 positions match TRBD2. V dropped 0 bases and J dropped 8; count of bases not matched to a gene: 7. CDR1 DFQATT and CDR2 SNEGSKA come from the germline V gene (reference sequence). The CDR3 covers 15 residues. CDR3 DNA sequence: TGCAGTGCTAGAGAAGGAAGCGGGAGGGCCTATGAGCAGTTCTTC. Translated: CSAREGSGRAYEQFF.

The rearrangement joins TRBV18 to TRBJ1-5; D may be TRBD1 (6 bases). V was cut by 4 bases and J by 4 bases, with 11 bases left in between. Per the germline V gene, CDR1 is KGHSH and CDR2 is LQKENI. The CDR3 length is 14 residues. CDR3 bases: TGTGCCAGCTCACTAGACAGGCAGAATCAGCCCCAGCATTTT. It is translated as CASSLDRQNQPQHF.

The chain has TRBV30 and TRBJ1-1; D ambiguous. This CDR3 spans 11 amino acids. The ends were cut back, 3 bases at V and 1 base at J, with 3 bases in the middle. Germline V gene data show CDR1 as GTSNPN and CDR2 as SVGIG (reference sequence). The CDR3 DNA follows: TGTGCCTGGAGGGGGAACACTGAAGCTTTCTTT. Its translation is CAWRGNTEAFF.

The chain couples TRBV6-6 to TRBJ2-7; D might be TRBD1 (8 bases). The germline V gene has CDR1 MNHNY and CDR2 SVGAGI (reference sequence). CDR3 length: 15 residues. The ends were cut back, 6 bases at V and 5 bases at J, with 20 bases in the middle. For the CDR3, the DNA is TGTGCCAGCAGACAGGGGGGGGGCGTTCATAACGAGCAGTACTTC. Protein product: CASRQGGGVHNEQYF.

The J gene is TRBJ2-6, the V gene TRBV5-1; D may correspond to TRBD1 or TRBD2 (5 bases each). Between the trimmed V and J ends, which lost 4 bases and 2 bases, there was a span of 13 bases. Germline V gene data show CDR1 as SGHRS and CDR2 as YFSETQ. The CDR3 is 16 residues long. The CDR3 reads CASSGRGVAGANVLTF. CDR3 DNA: TGCGCCAGCAGCGGAAGAGGGGTGGCTGGGGCCAACGTCCTGACTTTC.

The chain has TRBV5-4 and TRBJ2-7; the D is unclear. Trimming shortened V by 3 bases and J by 3 bases, and 7 bases separated the two germline ends. Germline CDR1 reads SGHNT; CDR2 reads YYREEE (reference sequence). The CDR3 is 12 residues long. In nucleotides, the CDR3 is TGTGCCAGCAGCTCGGACGTCTACGAGCAGTACTTC. It specifies CASSSDVYEQYF.

The J gene is TRBJ1-2, the V gene TRBV28; D is possibly TRBD1 (5 bases). The germline V gene has CDR1 MDHEN and CDR2 SYDVKM. The CDR3 runs 15 residues. V lost 5 bases and J lost 8, with 21 bases in between. The CDR3 loop reads CASSAPGTGAVGYTF. The CDR3 coding sequence is TGTGCCAGCAGTGCCCCCGGGACGGGCGCCGTCGGCTACACCTTC.

V and J are TRBV12-3 or TRBV12-4 and TRBJ1-5, with 8 nucleotides matching TRBD1. The CDR3 covers 16 residues. Losses at the gene ends were 5 bases for V and 3 bases for J; bases not matched to a gene: 9. The CDR3 here is CASSPTDRGHNQPQHF. CDR3 in DNA: TGTGCCAGCAGTCCAACAGACAGGGGCCACAATCAGCCCCAGCATTTT.

This clonotype was seen a single time. CDR3 nucleotides: TGTGCCAGCAGCCCCAGACTAGCTAACACCGGGGAGCTGTTTTTT. It specifies CASSPRLANTGELFF. This chain joins TRBV14 and TRBJ2-2, with 7 bases fitting TRBD2. This CDR3 spans 15 amino acids. Germline values: CDR1 SGHDN, CDR2 FVKESK. The junction had 4 bases not matched to a gene; V was cut back by 4 bases and J by 2 bases.

The V and J genes are TRBV7-3 and TRBJ2-7; D tentatively fits TRBD1 or TRBD2 (5 bases each). The CDR3 has 15 residues. Germline V CDR1 and CDR2: SGHTA, FQGTGA. Trimming left V 1 base short and J 0 bases short, with 10 bases between. The CDR3 sequence: CASSLRPGSSYEQYF. Here the CDR3 DNA reads TGTGCCAGCAGCTTAAGGCCAGGGAGCTCCTACGAGCAGTACTTC.

The chain employs TRBV29-1 and TRBJ1-4; D might be TRBD1 (5 bases). The germline CDR1 and CDR2 sequences are SQVTM and ANQGSEA. The V gene lost 7 bases and the J gene lost 5 bases, with 14 bases spanning the gap. This CDR3 has 13 amino acids. The DNA for the CDR3 is TGCAGCGCCCTGAGGGACGGGAATGAAAAACTGTTTTTT. It specifies CSALRDGNEKLFF.

The rearrangement links TRBV12-3 or TRBV12-4 to TRBJ2-5, with 7 bases that match TRBD1. CDR3 length: 13 residues. J was trimmed by 4 bases and V by 6 bases; bases with no gene match: 5. In nucleotides, the CDR3 is TGTGCCAGCAGGTCGGGACAGACAGAGACCCAGTACTTC. Its translation: CASRSGQTETQYF.

V usage is TRBV6-6 and J usage is TRBJ1-6; 8 bases align to TRBD1. Trimming took 5 bases from V and 10 from J; bases not matched to a gene: 10. Germline loops: CDR1 MNHNY, CDR2 SVGAGI (reference sequence). There are 15 residues in the CDR3. The CDR3 nucleotides are TGTGCCAGCAGTCTAAGACAGGGGAGGGTCTCACCCCTCCACTTT. As protein: CASSLRQGRVSPLHF.

The chain couples TRBV27 to TRBJ1-2; no clear D. CDR1 is MNHEY and CDR2 is SMNVEV in the germline V gene (reference sequence). V lost 2 bases and J lost 7, with 14 bases in between. The CDR3 is 14 amino acids. The CDR3 bases are TGTGCCAGCAGTTTAGCCGCAGGTCCAAGTGGCTACACCTTC. Its protein is CASSLAAGPSGYTF.

This rearrangement joins TRBV5-1 to TRBJ2-1, with D possibly called TRBD1 or TRBD2 (5 bases each). V gave up 0 bases and J gave up 0 bases, with 10 bases separating them. Germline V lookup: CDR1 SGHRS, CDR2 YFSETQ. This CDR3 has 16 residues. The CDR3 loop reads CASSLVGESSYNEQFF. As DNA, the CDR3 is TGCGCCAGCAGCTTGGTAGGGGAGAGCTCCTACAATGAGCAGTTCTTC. Full variable domain (rest looked up from reference TRBV5-1 and TRBJ2-1): KAGVTQTPRYLIKTRGQQVTLSCSPISGHRSVSWYQQTPGQGLQFLFEYFSETQRNKGNFPGRFSGRQFSNSRSEMNVSTLELGDSALYLCASSLVGESSYNEQFFGPGTRLTVL.

The chain has TRBV3-1 and TRBJ2-1; no clear D. The CDR3 covers 17 residues. V lost 1 base and J lost 0, with 13 bases in between. Germline values: CDR1 LGHDT, CDR2 YNNKEL (reference sequence). CDR3 residues: CASSQVRIQSSYNEQFF. The CDR3 DNA sequence: TGTGCCAGCAGCCAAGTACGAATCCAAAGCTCCTACAATGAGCAGTTCTTC.

The V gene is TRBV27, the J gene TRBJ2-1, with 8 nucleotides matching TRBD2. The CDR3 loop spans 15 amino acids. Germline V CDR1 and CDR2: MNHEY, SMNVEV (reference sequence). The V segment lost 6 bases and the J segment 6 bases; nucleotides outside the gene matches: 10. This chain's CDR3 is CASRRAGVSSNEQFF. The CDR3 DNA reads TGTGCCAGCAGAAGAGCGGGAGTTTCATCCAATGAGCAGTTCTTC.

This sequence joins TRBV13 and TRBJ1-6; TRBD1 is a possible D gene (6 bases). V was trimmed by 5 bases and J by 10 bases, leaving 18 bases between them. The V gene's germline CDR1 is PRHDT and CDR2 FYEKMQ (reference sequence). This CDR3 comprises 15 residues. Here the CDR3 DNA reads TGTGCCAGCAGCACTGGCGGGGGCGCGTGGTCACCCCTCCACTTT. The encoded protein is CASSTGGGAWSPLHF.

This sequence joins TRBV6-5 and TRBJ2-1; possibly TRBD1 for D (6 bases). Germline V CDR1 and CDR2: MNHEY, SVGAGI. The CDR3 runs 16 residues. V lost 2 bases to trimming and J lost 0 bases, with 11 bases between them. For the CDR3, the DNA is TGTGCCAGCAGTTACCGAACAGGGAGCTCCTACAATGAGCAGTTCTTC. Translating it yields CASSYRTGSSYNEQFF.

V usage is TRBV7-2 and J usage is TRBJ1-5; maybe TRBD1 (6 bases). V shed 5 bases and J shed 7 bases, with 12 bases lying between them. The CDR3 consists of 13 residues. CDR1 and CDR2 from the germline V gene are SGHTA and FQGNSA. The CDR3 loop reads CASSQGSGQPQHF. The DNA for the CDR3 is TGTGCCAGCAGCCAGGGGTCGGGGCAGCCCCAGCATTTT.

The CDR3 spells CASSLEAGTSYEQYF. The CDR3 DNA sequence: TGTGCCAGCAGCTTGGAGGCAGGGACCTCCTACGAGCAGTACTTC. The chain combines TRBV5-4 with TRBJ2-7, with D tentatively TRBD1 or TRBD2 (5 bases each). The germline V gene encodes CDR1 SGHNT and CDR2 YYREEE (reference sequence). This CDR3 is built from 15 residues. Trimming took 0 bases from V and 0 from J, leaving 10 bases between them.

This clonotype was observed a few times. A junction end diverges from the germline sequence, so it may reflect a read error. The gene calls are TRBV30 and TRBJ2-7, with D possibly being TRBD1 or TRBD2 (5 bases each). CDR3 size: 14 residues. Germline-derived CDR1 and CDR2 are GTSNPN and SVGIG (reference sequence). The CDR3 spells CAWSTWGTSYEQYF. Here the CDR3 DNA reads TGTGCTTGGAGTACCTGGGGGACCTCCTACGAGCAGTACTTC.